These 26 T cell receptor beta chains were sequenced from one sample in a study of shared T cell receptors in the human thymus. Assay: immunoSEQ multiplex PCR; the TCRdb copy retains only in-frame clones and omits some. The sample holds hundreds of thousands of clones, 80% to 90% seen once. Separately, the same data were catalogued under a study of human thymus T cells.

The sample consisted of thymocytes. The receptors stem from a girl under three years old with a congenital heart defect.

This CDR3 is CASSFVLASTDTQYF. CDR3 bases: TGTGCCAGCAGTTTCGTACTAGCTAGCACAGATACGCAGTATTTT. The V gene is TRBV27, the J gene TRBJ2-3, with D possibly being TRBD2 (6 bases). Germline CDR1 reads MNHEY; CDR2 reads SMNVEV (reference sequence). CDR3 length: 15 amino acids. Trimming cost V 3 bases and J 0 bases, with 10 bases left between them.

The V gene is TRBV27, the J gene TRBJ2-7; D may be TRBD2 (6 bases). Trimming shortened V by 8 bases and J by 3 bases, and 14 bases separated the two germline ends. CDR1 is MNHEY, CDR2 SMNVEV, per germline (reference sequence). The CDR3 spans 13 residues. The DNA for the CDR3 is TGTGCCAGCCGGGGAGGTTATATCTACGAGCAGTACTTC. Its translation: CASRGGYIYEQYF.

This sequence joins TRBV5-1 and TRBJ2-5; D not resolved. The germline V gene has CDR1 SGHRS and CDR2 YFSETQ. With 0 bases removed from V and 1 base from J, the gap between germline ends came to 7 bases. This CDR3 comprises 14 residues. This CDR3 reads CASSLASFQETQYF. CDR3 sequence (DNA): TGCGCCAGCAGCTTGGCCTCCTTCCAAGAGACCCAGTACTTC. The variable domain in full, with the rest retrieved from reference TRBV5-1 and TRBJ2-5, is KAGVTQTPRYLIKTRGQQVTLSCSPISGHRSVSWYQQTPGQGLQFLFEYFSETQRNKGNFPGRFSGRQFSNSRSEMNVSTLELGDSALYLCASSLASFQETQYFGPGTRLLVL.

The chain is built from TRBV6-1 and TRBJ1-5; 8 nucleotides match TRBD1. Germline V CDR1 and CDR2: MNHNS, SASEGT. This CDR3 spans 15 amino acids. Germline trimming cut 6 bases from V and 1 base from J; bases unmatched to any gene: 5. CDR3 in amino acids: CASSWTGTSNQPQHF. The CDR3 nucleotides read TGTGCCAGCAGCTGGACAGGGACGAGCAATCAGCCCCAGCATTTT.

This clone has more than one count but fewer than ten. The V gene is TRBV6-4, the J gene TRBJ2-1; D gene uncertain. V was cut by 3 bases and J by 0 bases, with 12 bases left in between. The CDR3 totals 16 residues. Looked up from germline, CDR1 is MRHNA and CDR2 is SNTAGT. DNA for the CDR3: TGTGCCAGCAGTGAGAGGTTGATTAGCTCCTACAATGAGCAGTTCTTC. Translated: CASSERLISSYNEQFF.

The chain is built from TRBV7-6 and TRBJ1-5, with 9 bases matching TRBD1. The trim removed 4 bases at V and 3 bases at J, leaving 10 bases unmatched. This CDR3 has 17 amino acids. Germline CDR1 and CDR2: SGHVS and FNYEAQ. The CDR3 DNA reads TGTGCCAGCAGCTCCGGGACAGGGCTACCCCACAATCAGCCCCAGCATTTT. Translation gives CASSSGTGLPHNQPQHF.

The table lists this clone with a few counts. The V gene is TRBV5-1, the J gene TRBJ1-5, with D uncertain. V was pared by 1 base and J by 9 bases, with 17 bases between. Germline loops: CDR1 SGHRS, CDR2 YFSETQ. The CDR3 is made up of 15 amino acids. The CDR3 sequence: CASSLCGPGCGPQHF. CDR3 nucleotides: TGCGCCAGCAGCTTGTGCGGGCCCGGGTGTGGGCCCCAGCATTTT.

V usage is TRBV28 and J usage is TRBJ1-2, with 8 bases lining up with TRBD1. Per germline, CDR1 MDHEN and CDR2 SYDVKM. Trimming removed 3 bases from V and 0 bases from J; junction bases left unmatched: 6. CDR3 length: 16 residues. The CDR3 region is CASSFRAGGPNYGYTF. In nucleotides, the CDR3 is TGTGCCAGCAGTTTCCGAGCAGGGGGCCCTAACTATGGCTACACCTTC.

The chain carries TRBV5-1 and TRBJ1-2; 9 bases are shared with TRBD1. The CDR3 has 17 amino acids. V lost 4 bases and J lost 6; bases outside the gene matches: 16. Germline CDR1 is SGHRS and CDR2 is YFSETQ. The CDR3 nucleotides are TGCGCCAGCAGCACCCTCGGCGGGACAGGGAGGATGGATGGCTACACCTTC. It yields the protein CASSTLGGTGRMDGYTF.

V and J are TRBV6-5 and TRBJ2-3; 15 bases map to TRBD2. Germline-derived CDR1 and CDR2 are MNHEY and SVGAGI. The CDR3 is 16 residues long. Unmatched junction bases numbered 5, after V lost 4 bases and J lost 6 bases. The CDR3 loop reads CASSFWTSGGADTQYF. In DNA, the CDR3 is TGTGCCAGCAGTTTTTGGACTAGCGGGGGGGCTGATACGCAGTATTTT.

The chain is built from TRBV15 and TRBJ2-2; 7 nucleotides agree with TRBD1. Trimming cost V 4 bases and J 3 bases; bases outside gene matches: 8. The germline CDR1 and CDR2 sequences are LNHNV and YYDKDF (reference sequence). The CDR3 has 16 residues. The CDR3 DNA reads as TGTGCCACCAGCACTATTACGGGACAGCACACCGGGGAGCTGTTTTTT. Its translation is CATSTITGQHTGELFF.

CDR3 protein: CASSAKGGWSGNTIYF. As DNA, the CDR3 is TGTGCCAGCAGTGCTAAAGGGGGTTGGTCTGGAAACACCATATATTTT. This chain joins TRBV2 and TRBJ1-3, with D possibly being TRBD1 (6 bases). Germline V gene lookup returns CDR1 SNHLY and CDR2 FYNNEI. Trimming removed 4 bases at V and 1 base at J, with 14 bases between. The CDR3 has 16 residues.

This sequence joins TRBV28 and TRBJ1-5; D is ambiguous. V lost 11 bases and J lost 4, with 24 bases in between. The V gene's germline CDR1 is MDHEN and CDR2 SYDVKM. This CDR3 contains 16 residues. Written as DNA, the CDR3 is TGTGCCGGAGGACCGGGCCCCTCCCTGCGGAATCAGCCCCAGCATTTT. As protein: CAGGPGPSLRNQPQHF.

This sequence joins TRBV20-1 and TRBJ1-1, with D unresolved. Germline V gives CDR1 DFQATT, CDR2 SNEGSKA (reference sequence). V was clipped by 6 bases and J by 6 bases, with 11 bases between them. The CDR3 spans 11 residues. The CDR3 region is CSAPIGAEAFF. CDR3 in DNA: TGCAGTGCCCCGATCGGGGCTGAAGCTTTCTTT.

In its sample, this clone was seen once. This chain joins TRBV7-9 and TRBJ1-6, with D tentatively TRBD1 (5 bases). The germline CDR1 and CDR2 sequences are SEHNR and FQNEAQ (reference sequence). CDR3 size: 16 residues. The V end was cut by 6 bases, the J end by 9 bases, with 21 bases between. CDR3 DNA: TGTGCCAGCAGTCAATCCCCGGGGGTGGGCCGTTCACCCCTCCACTTT. Amino acids: CASSQSPGVGRSPLHF.

This chain uses TRBV9 with TRBJ1-1; 7 positions match TRBD1. The CDR3 is made up of 16 amino acids. Germline loops: CDR1 SGDLS, CDR2 YYNGEE. V lost 0 bases to trimming and J lost 3 bases; unmatched junction nucleotides: 8. The CDR3 sequence: CASSVAPGQGDTEAFF. DNA of the CDR3: TGTGCCAGCAGCGTAGCCCCGGGTCAGGGGGACACTGAAGCTTTCTTT.

The rearrangement uses TRBV4-1 and TRBJ2-7; D gene uncertain. The V gene's germline CDR1 is MGHRA and CDR2 YSYEKL. Trimming removed 4 bases from V and 3 bases from J, with 13 bases in between. There are 14 residues in the CDR3. CDR3 DNA: TGCGCCAGCAGCCGATTCGGGTTTCACTACGAGCAGTACTTC. Encoded protein: CASSRFGFHYEQYF.

A word on this clone: Different DNA sequences within this sample yield the same CDR3. The V call is TRBV9, the J call TRBJ1-3; D gene unclear. Trimming took off 0 bases at V and 1 base at J, with 5 bases between the two ends. Germline-derived CDR1 and CDR2 are SGDLS and YYNGEE. CDR3 length: 14 amino acids. CDR3: CASSVAGSGNTIYF. The CDR3 nucleotides read TGTGCCAGCAGCGTAGCAGGATCTGGAAACACCATATATTTT.

This chain links TRBV14 with TRBJ2-6; D is perhaps TRBD2 (5 bases). V was shortened by 1 base and J by 2 bases, with 18 bases between the two germline ends. Germline V CDR1 and CDR2: SGHDN, FVKESK. CDR3 length: 19 residues. CDR3 sequence: CASSQALRASRAGANVLTF. CDR3 nucleotide sequence: TGTGCCAGCAGCCAAGCGCTGAGGGCCTCAAGGGCTGGGGCCAACGTCCTGACTTTC.

The V gene is TRBV2, the J gene TRBJ2-1, with TRBD2 matching 8 bases. CDR1 and CDR2 from the germline V gene are SNHLY and FYNNEI. This CDR3 has 15 amino acids. V shed 4 bases, J shed 7 bases, and the junction held 9 bases outside the gene matches. CDR3 amino acids: CASSGNGGAKNEQFF. CDR3 coding DNA: TGTGCCAGCAGTGGGAACGGGGGGGCCAAAAATGAGCAGTTCTTC.

V is TRBV9 and J is TRBJ1-1; perhaps TRBD1 as D (5 bases). Germline V CDR1 and CDR2: SGDLS, YYNGEE. Trimming stripped 0 bases from V and 0 bases from J, with 9 bases between. CDR3 length: 15 amino acids. The CDR3 protein is CASSVETGLNTEAFF. The CDR3 DNA sequence: TGTGCCAGCAGCGTAGAAACAGGACTGAACACTGAAGCTTTCTTT. Supplemented by reference TRBV9 and TRBJ1-1, the full variable domain reads DSGVTQTPKHLITATGQRVTLRCSPRSGDLSVYWYQQSLDQGLQFLIQYYNGEERAKGNILERFSAQQFPDLHSELNLSSLELGDSALYFCASSVETGLNTEAFFGQGTRLTVV.

The chain recombines TRBV4-3 with TRBJ2-3; the match to TRBD2 covers 8 bases. The CDR3 has 17 amino acids. Germline V CDR1 and CDR2: LGHNA, YSLEER. V gave up 3 bases and J gave up 3 bases; unmatched junction bases: 11. The CDR3 coding sequence is TGCGCCAGCAGCCACTATTTCGCGGGGGGTCGGACAGATACGCAGTATTTT. Its protein is CASSHYFAGGRTDTQYF.

The chain links TRBV4-1 to TRBJ1-1, with 10 bases lining up with TRBD1. CDR1 MGHRA and CDR2 YSYEKL come from the germline V gene. Unmatched junction bases numbered 8, after V lost 5 bases and J lost 5 bases. The CDR3 runs 15 residues. CDR3 sequence (DNA): TGCGCCAGCAGCGAATCCGGGACAGGGGAAACTGAAGCTTTCTTT. Protein: CASSESGTGETEAFF.

This clone came up once. This chain connects TRBV6-1 to TRBJ1-2; D gene uncertain. Deletions cut 1 base from V and 0 bases from J, with 18 bases between. CDR1 and CDR2 (germline): MNHNS, SASEGT. CDR3 length: 18 amino acids. The CDR3 here is CASSEDFSQSNSNYGYTF. For the CDR3, the DNA is TGTGCCAGCAGTGAAGATTTTAGCCAGTCTAACTCTAACTATGGCTACACCTTC.

This clone was seen more than once but under ten times. This chain links TRBV6-5 with TRBJ1-3; D possibly corresponds to TRBD1 (6 bases). The V end was cut by 5 bases, the J end by 4 bases, with 15 bases between. CDR3 length equals 15 residues. CDR1 is MNHEY, CDR2 SVGAGI, per germline. The CDR3 sequence is CASSPHRESGNTIYF. CDR3 coding DNA: TGTGCCAGCAGTCCTCACAGGGAATCGGGAAACACCATATATTTT.

This clone was recorded once. Additional DNA sequences in this sample encode the identical CDR3. The chain carries TRBV28 and TRBJ1-6, with D tentatively TRBD1 (6 bases). CDR3 size: 14 residues. V gave up 6 bases and J gave up 0 bases, with 6 bases separating them. Per germline, CDR1 MDHEN and CDR2 SYDVKM. The CDR3, as DNA: TGTGCCAGCAGACAGGGCTCCTATAATTCACCCCTCCACTTT. Translation gives CASRQGSYNSPLHF.